A single sample gave rise to the 24 T cell receptor beta chains below, sequenced in a study of control samples from healthy donors and cancer patients. Clones were sequenced by immunoSEQ multiplex PCR, and TCRdb holds only the in-frame ones, with some missing. The sample shows around 130,000 clones, around 89% of them seen only once. Sequenced sample: blood. The receptors were sampled from a man aged 50 to 60 in good health.

The rearrangement uses TRBV3-1 (or the pseudogene TRBV3-2) and TRBJ1-1, with no clear D. Trimming stripped 4 bases from V and 3 bases from J, with 9 bases between. The CDR3 is 13 amino acids. CDR1 is LGHDT, CDR2 YNNKEL, per germline (reference sequence). DNA for the CDR3: TGTGCCAGCAGCCTGGGAGAGGACACTGAAGCTTTCTTT. Its translation: CASSLGEDTEAFF.

The V and J genes are TRBV29-1 and TRBJ1-1; D remains ambiguous. Germline V CDR1 and CDR2: SQVTM, ANQGSEA. V lost 2 bases to trimming and J lost 1 base, with 8 bases between them. This CDR3 contains 13 residues. CDR3 residues: CSVEYTRNTEAFF. The DNA of the CDR3 is TGCAGCGTTGAATACACCAGGAACACTGAAGCTTTCTTT.

The chain's CDR3 is CSASGQSNEKLFF. DNA for the CDR3: TGCAGTGCTAGTGGGCAGTCTAATGAAAAACTGTTTTTT. The V call is TRBV20-1, the J call TRBJ1-4; D call uncertain. The CDR3 loop spans 13 amino acids. From germline, CDR1 is DFQATT and CDR2 SNEGSKA (reference sequence). Trimming left V 3 bases short and J 3 bases short, with 8 bases between.

The chain carries TRBV12-2 and TRBJ1-3. TRBV12-2 is reported as a pseudogene. The CDR3 is 20 residues long. For the CDR3, the DNA is TGTGCAAGTCGCTCGAAGACAGTGTTGCGGGACCGCTACTCTGGAAACACCATATATTTT. It is translated as CASRSKTVLRDRYSGNTIYF.

The V call is TRBV24-1, the J call TRBJ1-1, with 8 positions matching TRBD1. CDR3 length equals 15 residues. J was trimmed by 1 base and V by 5 bases; bases with no gene match: 5. The germline V gene has CDR1 KGHDR and CDR2 SFDVKD. The CDR3, as DNA: TGTGCCACCAGTGCTTCAGGGGGCGGGAACACTGAAGCTTTCTTT. Amino acids: CATSASGGGNTEAFF.

V is TRBV12-3 or TRBV12-4 and J is TRBJ1-1; tentative D call: TRBD1 (6 bases). The CDR3 sequence is 12 residues long. The V end lost 6 bases, the J end lost 7 bases, and 12 bases lay between the germline ends. In DNA, the CDR3 is TGTGCCAGCAGCCGTGGACAGATTGAAGCTTTCTTT. This encodes CASSRGQIEAFF.

This clone was observed once. The chain recombines TRBV18 with TRBJ1-3, with a tentative D call TRBD1 (6 bases). The germline V gene encodes CDR1 KGHSH and CDR2 LQKENI. Trimming cost V 2 bases and J 8 bases, with 7 bases left between them. The length of the CDR3 is 12 residues. The CDR3 loop reads CASSPEGDTIYF. CDR3 nucleotide sequence: TGTGCCAGCTCACCAGAGGGGGACACCATATATTTT.

The V gene is TRBV7-8, the J gene TRBJ2-7; D is unclear. The V and J ends lost 7 bases and 6 bases respectively, with 16 bases between them. Germline V CDR1 and CDR2: SGHVS, FQNEAQ. This CDR3 has 13 amino acids. The CDR3 here is CASNPGMLGEQYF. CDR3 coding DNA: TGTGCCAGCAACCCTGGGATGCTGGGCGAGCAGTACTTC. Supplemented by reference TRBV7-8 and TRBJ2-7, the full variable domain reads GAGVSQSPRYKVAKRGQDVALRCDPISGHVSLFWYQQALGQGPEFLTYFQNEAQLDKSGLPSDRFFAERPEGSVSTLKIQRTQQEDSAVYLCASNPGMLGEQYFGPGTRLTVT.

The V call is TRBV15, the J call TRBJ1-1; 10 bases map to TRBD1. Germline V gives CDR1 LNHNV, CDR2 YYDKDF (reference sequence). V lost 6 bases, J lost 6 bases, and 7 bases stayed unmatched. CDR3 length: 14 residues. The CDR3 sequence is CATRTGGASAEAFF. The CDR3 coding sequence is TGTGCCACCAGGACAGGGGGCGCGAGTGCTGAAGCTTTCTTT.

The chain joins TRBV6-5 to TRBJ1-6, with D possibly TRBD1 on 5 matching bases. CDR1 MNHEY and CDR2 SVGAGI come from the germline V gene. Trimming cost V 1 base and J 7 bases, with 11 bases left between them. CDR3 length: 15 residues. CDR3 protein: CASSYFRADNSPLHF. Written as DNA, the CDR3 is TGTGCCAGCAGTTACTTCAGGGCTGACAATTCACCCCTCCACTTT.

This chain joins TRBV19 and TRBJ1-5; D unclear. The CDR3 is 14 amino acids. From germline, CDR1 is LNHDA and CDR2 SQIVND (reference sequence). Deletions cut 3 bases from V and 6 bases from J, with 12 bases between. The CDR3 nucleotides read TGTGCCAGTAGTATTGCGGGGATCGGTCAGCCCCAGCATTTT. This gives the protein CASSIAGIGQPQHF.

The chain uses TRBV11-1 and TRBJ2-7; 7 bases fit TRBD1. The CDR3 is 15 amino acids. The germline CDR1 and CDR2 sequences are SGHAT and FQDESV (reference sequence). V shed 1 base and J 2 bases; nucleotides not matched to a gene: 5. CDR3 DNA sequence: TGTGCCAGCAGCTTAGTCGCGACAGGGACCTACGAGCAGTACTTC. Translating it yields CASSLVATGTYEQYF. The entire variable domain, with the rest obtained from reference TRBV11-1 and TRBJ2-7, is as follows: EAEVAQSPRYKITEKSQAVAFWCDPISGHATLYWYRQILGQGPELLVQFQDESVVDDSQLPKDRFSAERLKGVDSTLKIQPAELGDSAMYLCASSLVATGTYEQYFGPGTRLTVT.

J is TRBJ2-5 and V is TRBV15, with D hard to call. CDR3 length: 13 amino acids. V lost 6 bases and J lost 5, with 13 bases in between. Germline CDR1 and CDR2: LNHNV and YYDKDF (reference sequence). This chain's CDR3 is CATREIESETQYF. CDR3 coding DNA: TGTGCCACCAGAGAAATCGAGTCGGAGACCCAGTACTTC.

The rearrangement links TRBV5-3 to TRBJ1-5, with no clear D. TRBV5-3 is annotated as an ORF whose role is uncertain. CDR3 length equals 17 residues. V was pared by 0 bases and J by 1 base, with 14 bases between. The CDR3 sequence is CARSLEGPGRSNQPQHF. DNA of the CDR3: TGTGCCAGAAGCTTGGAGGGTCCGGGTCGGAGCAATCAGCCCCAGCATTTT.

The V call is TRBV27, the J call TRBJ1-4, with D possibly being TRBD1 (5 bases). V gave up 1 base and J gave up 8 bases, with 17 bases separating them. From germline, CDR1 is MNHEY and CDR2 SMNVEV (reference sequence). This CDR3 region has 16 residues. For the CDR3, the DNA is TGTGCCAGCAGTTTATTTGGGACCTCACGAAGGGAAAAACTGTTTTTT. Amino acid sequence: CASSLFGTSRREKLFF. The complete variable domain, with remaining parts taken from reference TRBV27 and TRBJ1-4, reads EAQVTQNPRYLITVTGKKLTVTCSQNMNHEYMSWYRQDPGLGLRQIYYSMNVEVTDKGDVPEGYKVSRKEKRNFPLILESPSPNQTSLYFCASSLFGTSRREKLFFGSGTQLSVL.

The chain links TRBV9 to TRBJ1-1; 9 positions agree with TRBD1. CDR3 size: 17 residues. The germline CDR1 and CDR2 sequences are SGDLS and YYNGEE. The junction had 10 bases not matched to a gene; V was cut back by 4 bases and J by 0 bases. This chain's CDR3 is CASSPTPGQGMNTEAFF. As DNA, the CDR3 is TGTGCCAGCAGCCCAACTCCGGGACAGGGTATGAACACTGAAGCTTTCTTT.

This chain connects TRBV5-1 to TRBJ1-4; maybe TRBD1 (6 bases). Per germline, CDR1 SGHRS and CDR2 YFSETQ. The CDR3 runs 15 residues. Trimming took 2 bases from V and 4 from J, leaving 12 bases between them. Here the CDR3 reads CASSFLDSRNEKLFF. CDR3 sequence (DNA): TGCGCCAGCAGCTTTCTGGACAGCCGTAATGAAAAACTGTTTTTT.

The rearrangement uses TRBV6-5 and TRBJ1-3; a weak D match, TRBD1 (6 bases). V dropped 6 bases and J dropped 5 bases, with 14 bases sitting between them. Looked up from germline, CDR1 is MNHEY and CDR2 is SVGAGI. This CDR3 comprises 14 residues. The CDR3 sequence is CASRPSDRRNTIYF. The CDR3 region has the DNA TGTGCCAGCAGACCCTCCGACAGGAGAAACACCATATATTTT.

This clone has just one count. The chain employs TRBV30 and TRBJ1-6; no firm D call. Looked up from germline, CDR1 is GTSNPN and CDR2 is SVGIG (reference sequence). V was clipped by 1 base and J by 5 bases, with 6 bases between them. The CDR3 is 13 amino acids. CDR3 in amino acids: CAWSGQHNSPLHF. The CDR3 region has the DNA TGTGCCTGGAGTGGTCAGCATAATTCACCCCTCCACTTT.

The gene calls are TRBV6-2 or TRBV6-3 and TRBJ1-2; the D gene is possibly TRBD1 (6 bases). V lost 4 bases and J 1 base, leaving 10 bases between the germline ends. The CDR3 consists of 14 residues. Germline loops: CDR1 MNHEY, CDR2 SVGEGT. CDR3 nucleotide sequence: TGTGCCAGCAGTTCCTCCAGGGGTAACTATGGCTACACCTTC. Its translation: CASSSSRGNYGYTF.

The genes are TRBV30 and TRBJ1-2; 7 bases map to TRBD1. Losses at the gene ends were 4 bases for V and 4 bases for J; bases not matched to a gene: 6. This CDR3 is 13 amino acids long. The germline CDR1 and CDR2 sequences are GTSNPN and SVGIG (reference sequence). CDR3 bases: TGTGCCTGGACGACAGGGACCATCTATGGCTACACCTTC. It codes for CAWTTGTIYGYTF.

The V and J genes are TRBV24-1 and TRBJ2-1; either TRBD1 or TRBD2 may fit D (6 bases each). V was shortened by 4 bases and J by 4 bases, with 19 bases between the two germline ends. Looked up from germline, CDR1 is KGHDR and CDR2 is SFDVKD. The CDR3 is 17 amino acids. DNA of the CDR3: TGTGCCACCAGTGACCCCGGGAGACAAGGGGGATACAATGAGCAGTTCTTC. Translated, it gives CATSDPGRQGGYNEQFF.

The chain combines TRBV2 with TRBJ1-1; D is ambiguous. CDR1 SNHLY and CDR2 FYNNEI come from the germline V gene. The CDR3 covers 16 residues. Trimming removed 4 bases from V and 0 bases from J, with 15 bases in between. This chain's CDR3 is CASSARQQVMNTEAFF. The CDR3 nucleotides read TGTGCCAGCAGTGCGAGGCAGCAAGTAATGAACACTGAAGCTTTCTTT.

The chain is built from TRBV3-1 (or the pseudogene TRBV3-2) and TRBJ2-5; D gene unclear. The CDR3 is 11 amino acids. V lost 6 bases to trimming and J lost 4 bases, with 6 bases between them. The germline CDR1 and CDR2 sequences are LGHDT and YNNKEL (reference sequence). CDR3 sequence reads: CASRASETQYF. The CDR3 region has the DNA TGTGCCAGCAGGGCGTCAGAGACCCAGTACTTC.